A single sample gave rise to the 18 T cell receptor beta chains below, sequenced in a study of shared clonotypes between healthy human individuals. The method was immunoSEQ multiplex PCR; TCRdb's version includes in-frame clones alone and lacks a portion of them. The table has some 510,000 clones, 79% seen once; the top ten hold 10% to 15%. Source material: PBMCs. Receptors originate from a woman aged 35 to 49 in good health. Some clones in this sample may be carry-over from other donors' samples.

The gene calls are TRBV7-2 and TRBJ2-7, with TRBD1 identical over 8 bases. V gave up 5 bases and J gave up 3 bases; unmatched junction bases: 9. Germline V lookup: CDR1 SGHTA, CDR2 FQGNSA. The CDR3 covers 15 residues. CDR3 coding DNA: TGTGCCAGCAGCCGTCTCCTGACAGGGGACTACGAGCAGTACTTC. It specifies CASSRLLTGDYEQYF.

The genes are TRBV6-1 and TRBJ1-2, with unresolved D. Trimming removed 10 bases from V and 4 bases from J, with 16 bases in between. The CDR3 contains 13 residues. Per germline, CDR1 MNHNS and CDR2 SASEGT. CDR3 in DNA: TGTGCCACTAGGCGTACACGGACCTATGGCTACACCTTC. It translates to CATRRTRTYGYTF.

This clone was recorded a few times. The V gene is TRBV2, the J gene TRBJ1-3; D is undetermined. Germline assignment: CDR1 SNHLY and CDR2 FYNNEI. The CDR3 spans 12 residues. V lost 11 bases and J 0 bases, leaving 8 bases between the germline ends. CDR3 protein: CAVGVSGNTIYF. CDR3 nucleotide sequence: TGTGCCGTCGGGGTCTCTGGAAACACCATATATTTT. Using reference TRBV2 and TRBJ1-3 for the parts outside the CDR3, the full variable domain is EPEVTQTPSHQVTQMGQEVILRCVPISNHLYFYWYRQILGQKVEFLVSFYNNEISEKSEIFDDQFSVERPDGSNFTLKIRSTKLEDSAMYFCAVGVSGNTIYFGEGSWLTVV.

The V call is TRBV5-4, the J call TRBJ1-2; D call uncertain. This CDR3 is built from 13 residues. V lost 4 bases, J lost 4 bases, and 11 bases lay in between. Germline V gene data show CDR1 as SGHNT and CDR2 as YYREEE (reference sequence). The CDR3 bases are TGTGCCAGCAGCGCCAGTGTCGTCTATGGCTACACCTTC. It yields the protein CASSASVVYGYTF. The full variable domain, with the rest looked up from reference TRBV5-4 and TRBJ1-2, is ETGVTQSPTHLIKTRGQQVTLRCSSQSGHNTVSWYQQALGQGPQFIFQYYREEENGRGNFPPRFSGLQFPNYSSELNVNALELDDSALYLCASSASVVYGYTFGSGTRLTVV.

The V and J genes are TRBV5-1 and TRBJ2-7, with 7 bases lining up with TRBD2. The CDR3 contains 15 residues. The germline CDR1 and CDR2 sequences are SGHRS and YFSETQ. J lost 3 bases, V lost 4 bases, and 10 bases had no gene match. In DNA, the CDR3 is TGCGCCAGCAGCCCGGTCGGGGGACTACTCTACGAGCAGTACTTC. Translated: CASSPVGGLLYEQYF.

The chain is built from TRBV28 and TRBJ2-1; 13 nucleotides agree with TRBD2. Germline assignment: CDR1 MDHEN and CDR2 SYDVKM. V dropped 3 bases and J dropped 5; count of bases not matched to a gene: 1. There are 15 residues in the CDR3. The DNA for the CDR3 is TGTGCCAGCAGTTTGGGACTAGCGGGAAACAATGAGCAGTTCTTC. Its translation is CASSLGLAGNNEQFF.

This chain uses TRBV19 with TRBJ2-5; 7 bases align to TRBD1. Germline V gene sequence: CDR1 LNHDA, CDR2 SQIVND (reference sequence). The CDR3 is 13 residues long. V lost 6 bases and J lost 4; bases outside the gene matches: 5. CDR3 sequence: CASRGRGSETQYF. For the CDR3, the DNA is TGTGCCAGTAGGGGCAGGGGGTCAGAGACCCAGTACTTC.

V gene TRBV4-3 combines with J gene TRBJ2-6; no reliable D call. Germline values: CDR1 LGHNA, CDR2 YSLEER. The CDR3 length is 15 residues. V shed 0 bases and J shed 0 bases, with 3 bases lying between them. The CDR3 nucleotides are TGCGCCAGCAGCCAAGAAGTCTCTGGGGCCAACGTCCTGACTTTC. Residues: CASSQEVSGANVLTF.

The chain joins TRBV7-9 to TRBJ2-1, with 14 bases matching TRBD2. The germline CDR1 and CDR2 sequences are SEHNR and FQNEAQ (reference sequence). The CDR3 runs 19 residues. The V gene end was trimmed by 5 bases and the J gene end by 3 bases; junction bases not matched to a gene: 12. In DNA form, the CDR3 reads TGTGCCAGCAGCCCTTCGCCGACTAGCGGGAGGGTTGGCTACAATGAGCAGTTCTTC. It yields the protein CASSPSPTSGRVGYNEQFF.

The chain links TRBV19 to TRBJ2-7, with 7 nucleotides matching TRBD1. CDR3 length: 13 residues. CDR1 LNHDA and CDR2 SQIVND come from the germline V gene (reference sequence). Trimming at V came to 3 bases and at J to 3 bases, leaving 2 bases not matched to a gene. The CDR3 spells CASSMGDSYEQYF. DNA of the CDR3: TGTGCCAGTAGTATGGGGGACAGCTACGAGCAGTACTTC. Supplemented by reference TRBV19 and TRBJ2-7, the full variable domain reads DGGITQSPKYLFRKEGQNVTLSCEQNLNHDAMYWYRQDPGQGLRLIYYSQIVNDFQKGDIAEGYSVSREKKESFPLTVTSAQKNPTAFYLCASSMGDSYEQYFGPGTRLTVT.

DNA for the CDR3: TGTGCCAGCAGCTCGGGACTAGCAGAATCTAATTCGTGGTACAATGAGCAGTTCTTC. This translates into CASSSGLAESNSWYNEQFF. J is TRBJ2-1 and V is TRBV14; TRBD2 matches 9 bases. The trim removed 5 bases at V and 4 bases at J, leaving 18 bases unmatched. The CDR3 spans 19 residues. Germline assignment: CDR1 SGHDN and CDR2 FVKESK.

This sequence joins TRBV6-6 and TRBJ1-1, with 7 positions matching TRBD1. The germline CDR1 and CDR2 sequences are MNHNY and SVGAGI (reference sequence). CDR3 length: 15 amino acids. V lost 8 bases, J lost 1 base, and 10 bases stayed unmatched. As DNA, the CDR3 is TGTGCCAGCGATTGGACAGGTCGGAGGAACACTGAAGCTTTCTTT. Encoded protein: CASDWTGRRNTEAFF.

This clone was seen once. At one of its ends the junction is not consistent with the germline gene, which may arise from a read error. Other DNA sequences in the sample encode the same CDR3. The chain employs TRBV7-3 and TRBJ1-2, with D perhaps matching TRBD1 (5 bases). The CDR3 extends over 13 amino acids. The germline V gene has CDR1 SGHTA and CDR2 FQGTGA. The CDR3 nucleotides read TGCGCCAGCAGTCCCCAGCGGGGGAACGGCTACACCTTC. It specifies CASSPQRGNGYTF.

V is TRBV6-5 and J is TRBJ2-3; D unclear. V was pared by 6 bases and J by 0 bases, with 10 bases between. CDR1 is MNHEY and CDR2 is SVGAGI in the germline V gene. The length of the CDR3 is 14 residues. The CDR3: CASSPRLSTDTQYF. Written as DNA, the CDR3 is TGTGCCAGCAGCCCCCGACTTAGCACAGATACGCAGTATTTT.

This clone was seen a single time. The rearrangement uses TRBV7-2 and TRBJ2-5; maybe TRBD2 (6 bases). The germline V gene encodes CDR1 SGHTA and CDR2 FQGNSA. This CDR3 region has 15 residues. V shed 1 base and J shed 5 bases, with 14 bases lying between them. CDR3 sequence reads: CASSLGWGVGETQYF. The CDR3 nucleotides are TGTGCCAGCAGCTTAGGTTGGGGGGTAGGGGAGACCCAGTACTTC. Together with reference TRBV7-2 and TRBJ2-5, the CDR3 gives the full variable domain: GAGVSQSPSNKVTEKGKDVELRCDPISGHTALYWYRQSLGQGLEFLIYFQGNSAPDKSGLPSDRFSAERTGGSVSTLTIQRTQQEDSAVYLCASSLGWGVGETQYFGPGTRLLVL.

This chain joins TRBV9 and TRBJ2-1, with 12 bases that match TRBD2. The germline V gene encodes CDR1 SGDLS and CDR2 YYNGEE. CDR3 length: 15 amino acids. Trimming cost V 4 bases and J 4 bases; bases outside gene matches: 3. CDR3 coding DNA: TGTGCCAGCAGCTATGGGACTAGCGGGTACAATGAGCAGTTCTTC. As protein: CASSYGTSGYNEQFF.

This chain uses TRBV5-1 with TRBJ2-2; 7 nucleotides line up with TRBD1. Losses at the gene ends were 0 bases for V and 6 bases for J; bases not matched to a gene: 2. Germline V gene lookup returns CDR1 SGHRS and CDR2 YFSETQ. The CDR3 is 14 residues long. The DNA for the CDR3 is TGCGCCAGCAGCTTGGGGCAGGGGGCCGGGGAGCTGTTTTTT. This gives the protein CASSLGQGAGELFF. The full variable domain, in which reference TRBV5-1 and TRBJ2-2 provide the parts outside the CDR3, is KAGVTQTPRYLIKTRGQQVTLSCSPISGHRSVSWYQQTPGQGLQFLFEYFSETQRNKGNFPGRFSGRQFSNSRSEMNVSTLELGDSALYLCASSLGQGAGELFFGEGSRLTVL.

V and J are TRBV18 and TRBJ1-1, with TRBD1 as a possible D gene (5 bases). The V gene's germline CDR1 is KGHSH and CDR2 LQKENI. The CDR3 runs to 16 residues. With 2 bases removed from V and 2 bases from J, the gap between germline ends came to 15 bases. Here the CDR3 reads CASSPVRGSTNTEAFF. Written as DNA, the CDR3 is TGTGCCAGCTCACCAGTCCGGGGGTCAACAAACACTGAAGCTTTCTTT.